The source of this TCR beta chain is a study of blood T cell repertoires in COVID-19. The CDR3 contains 16 residues. This clone was seen a handful of times. Assay: immunoSEQ multiplex PCR; the TCRdb copy retains only in-frame clones and omits some. The repertoire has 150,000 or so clones, 75% to 90% of them found once; the top ten carry about 5.2%. This clonotype originated in a man between 65 and 85 years old who had been exposed to COVID-19. The V call is TRBV21-1, the J call TRBJ2-4; TRBD1, the table's D call, was not compared with the DNA. TRBV21-1 is a documented pseudogene. Sequencing used PBMCs or T cells enriched from blood (not recorded which). This CDR3 is CASSKSYRGAKNIQYF. DNA for the CDR3: TGTGCCAGCAGCAAAAGTTACAGGGGAGCCAAAAACATTCAGTACTTC.